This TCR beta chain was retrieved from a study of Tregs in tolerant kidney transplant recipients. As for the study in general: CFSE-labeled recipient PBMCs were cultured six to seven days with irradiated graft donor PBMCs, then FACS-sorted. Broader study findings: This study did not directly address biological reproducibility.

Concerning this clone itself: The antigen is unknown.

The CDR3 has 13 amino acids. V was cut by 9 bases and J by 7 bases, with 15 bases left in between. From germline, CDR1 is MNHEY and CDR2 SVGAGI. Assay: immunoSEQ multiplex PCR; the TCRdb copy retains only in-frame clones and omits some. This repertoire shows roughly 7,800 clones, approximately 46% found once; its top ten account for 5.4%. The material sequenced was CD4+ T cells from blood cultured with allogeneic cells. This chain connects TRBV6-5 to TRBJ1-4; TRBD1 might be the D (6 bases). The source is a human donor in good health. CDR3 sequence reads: CAREGGRGEKLFF. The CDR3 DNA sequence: TGTGCCAGGGAGGGGGGGAGAGGTGAAAAACTGTTTTTT.